This TCR beta chain is from a study of response to subunit inactivated influenza vaccine. In its sample, this clonotype was seen a few times. What it binds is unknown. V lost 0 bases to trimming and J lost 7 bases, with 7 bases between them. The CDR3 runs to 14 residues. Germline CDR1 and CDR2: MNHEY and SVGEGT. Study findings and constraints: The authors suggested that few new T cells are recruited per seasonal influenza vaccination.

TCRdb re-derived calls from the RT-PCR reads in MiXCR, one entry per CDR3 protein. In the table there are 500,000 or so distinct CDR3 sequences, approximately 15% of which are singletons. The sample in question was CD4+ T cells sorted from PBMCs, obtained 23 to 25 months after vaccination. The genes are TRBV6-2 or TRBV6-3 and TRBJ1-6; no clear D. The source is a man in his fifties or sixties who received an inactivated influenza vaccine. The CDR3 region is CASSYSGFNSPLHF. CDR3 coding DNA: TGTGCCAGCAGTTACTCAGGGTTCAATTCACCCCTCCACTTT.